This TCR beta chain appears in the sequencing data of a study of blood T cell repertoires in COVID-19. V shed 2 bases and J 1 base; nucleotides not matched to a gene: 1. The CDR3 is 15 residues long. Germline V gene lookup returns CDR1 ENHRY and CDR2 SYGVKD. Clones were read by immunoSEQ multiplex PCR, and TCRdb kept only the in-frame ones, dropping some. The sample lists under 300,000 clones, around 92% occurring once. The sequence was collected from a woman aged 60 to 75 who had recovered from COVID-19. J is TRBJ2-1 and V is TRBV10-3; 8 positions agree with TRBD1. The sequencing sample was made of PBMCs or T cells enriched from blood (not recorded which). The CDR3 DNA sequence: TGTGCCATCAGTGAGGGACAGGGATCCTACAATGAGCAGTTCTTC. It translates to CAISEGQGSYNEQFF.